This TCR beta chain was sequenced in a study of technical replicates of blood from a handful of donors. Germline trimming cut 0 bases from V and 5 bases from J; bases unmatched to any gene: 7. The CDR3 has 16 residues. The germline V gene has CDR1 SGHRS and CDR2 YFSETQ. Profiling relied on immunoSEQ multiplex PCR, and the TCRdb table lists in-frame clones only, not all of them. This sample carries about 88,000 clones, just under 95% of them seen once, and the ten largest clones take approximately 0.3%. The TCR was taken from a human donor in good health. The sequencing sample was made of T cells isolated from PBMCs. The chain employs TRBV5-1 and TRBJ2-5; TRBD2 matches at 10 bases. CDR3 sequence: CASSLVGTSARETQYF. The DNA of the CDR3 is TGCGCCAGCAGCTTGGTTGGGACTAGCGCGCGGGAGACCCAGTACTTC.